A selection of T cell receptor beta chains follows, all from one sample in a study of response to subunit inactivated influenza vaccine. Each CDR3 protein is one row after TCRdb ran MiXCR on the RT-PCR reads. Among just over 300,000 distinct CDR3 sequences listed, roughly a fifth were seen once. The source was PBMCs from blood, collected about 19 months after vaccination. The source of these receptors is a man aged 45 to 75 who received an inactivated influenza vaccine. Each CDR3 is given with its conserved first and last residue. The order of the fields is clone size, J gene, D gene, V gene, CDR3 DNA, CDR3 protein. The D gene is left open where the match is weak. Size is stated for part of the rows, as once, few or many counts, or as a class when the clone is expanded.

size: .; J: TRBJ1-1; D: .; V: TRBV3-1; DNA: TGTGCCAGCACCCCTGGTCCGGTCAACACTGAAGCTTTCTTT; CDR3: CASTPGPVNTEAFF
size: .; J: TRBJ1-1; D: .; V: TRBV14; DNA: TGTGCCAGCAGCCAAGATCTTGGAGTTATGAACACTGAAGCTTTCTTT; CDR3: CASSQDLGVMNTEAFF
size: many; J: TRBJ1-6; D: .; V: TRBV12-3/TRBV12-4; DNA: TGTGCCAGCAGTTTAGATGGGCTGAATTCACCCCTCCACTTT; CDR3: CASSLDGLNSPLHF
size: .; J: TRBJ2-7; D: .; V: TRBV13; DNA: TGTGCCAGCAGCCCCAGGGCCGAGGTACAAAAATCCTACGAGCAGTACTTC; CDR3: CASSPRAEVQKSYEQYF
size: few; J: TRBJ2-1; D: .; V: TRBV3-1; DNA: TGTGCCAGCAGCCAAGGGCCTAGCATCGGTGAGCAGTTCTTC; CDR3: CASSQGPSIGEQFF
size: .; J: TRBJ2-3; D: .; V: TRBV7-2; DNA: TGTGCCAGCAGCCCAGGGGTTACTCGCACAGATACGCAGTATTTT; CDR3: CASSPGVTRTDTQYF
size: .; J: TRBJ1-4; D: .; V: TRBV5-1; DNA: TGCGCCAGCAGCACGGGACCCAGCAATGAAAAACTGTTTTTT; CDR3: CASSTGPSNEKLFF
size: .; J: TRBJ1-4; D: .; V: TRBV6-2/TRBV6-3; DNA: TGTGCCAGCAGTACTTGGGGCGGAGGAGCAACTAATGAAAAACTGTTTTTT; CDR3: CASSTWGGGATNEKLFF
size: few; J: TRBJ1-1; D: .; V: TRBV4-2; DNA: TGTGCCAGCAGCCAAGAATGGGTTGGAGGCCCATTTGAAGCTTTCTTT; CDR3: CASSQEWVGGPFEAFF
size: .; J: TRBJ2-7; D: TRBD1; V: TRBV12-3/TRBV12-4; DNA: TGTGCCAGCAGTTTACGGGACAGTGTCGGTTACGAGCAGTACTTC; CDR3: CASSLRDSVGYEQYF
size: .; J: TRBJ1-2; D: .; V: TRBV20-1; DNA: TGCAGTGCTAGAGTATCCGGGCGTCAAGTTGACTATGGCTACACCTTC; CDR3: CSARVSGRQVDYGYTF
size: .; J: TRBJ2-2; D: .; V: TRBV7-3; DNA: TGTGCCAGCAGCCTTAGCAACACCGGGGAGCTGTTTTTT; CDR3: CASSLSNTGELFF
size: .; J: TRBJ1-4; D: TRBD1; V: TRBV4-1; DNA: TGCGCCAGCAGGAGACAGGGCGGTAATGAAAAACTGTTTTTT; CDR3: CASRRQGGNEKLFF
size: .; J: TRBJ2-3; D: TRBD2; V: TRBV7-7; DNA: TGTGCTAGCAGCTTAGGTAGCGGGGGTCGCACAGATACGCAGTATTTT; CDR3: CASSLGSGGRTDTQYF
size: many; J: TRBJ1-1; D: TRBD1; V: TRBV5-1; DNA: TGCGCCAGCAGCTTCGGACAGGTCGGTGGGAACACTGAAGCTTTCTTT; CDR3: CASSFGQVGGNTEAFF
size: few; J: TRBJ2-2; D: .; V: TRBV6-1; DNA: TGTGCCAGCAGGCAGGGGCAAGGGAACACCGGGGAGCTGTTTTTT; CDR3: CASRQGQGNTGELFF
size: few; J: TRBJ2-3; D: .; V: TRBV10-3; DNA: TGTGCCATCAGTGAGTCTTCGTCGGGCTGGGGCACAGATACGCAGTATTTT; CDR3: CAISESSSGWGTDTQYF
size: few; J: TRBJ1-6; D: TRBD1; V: TRBV3-1; DNA: TGTGCCAGCAGCCAGTCCTCCGCTAGGACAGGTAATTCACCCCTCCACTTT; CDR3: CASSQSSARTGNSPLHF
size: few; J: TRBJ2-5; D: .; V: TRBV20-1; DNA: TGCAGTGCTCCGAGACAAAAAGAGACCCAGTACTTC; CDR3: CSAPRQKETQYF
size: many; J: TRBJ1-1; D: .; V: TRBV2; DNA: TGTGCCAGCATCAGGGAAAACACTGAAGCTTTCTTT; CDR3: CASIRENTEAFF
size: few; J: TRBJ2-7; D: TRBD2; V: TRBV5-6; DNA: TGTGCCAGCAGCATTAGCGGGGGGGGATTCTACGAGCAGTACTTC; CDR3: CASSISGGGFYEQYF
size: many; J: TRBJ1-5; D: .; V: TRBV5-6; DNA: TGTGCCAGCAGCCAGGGACCTAGCAATCAGCCCCAGCATTTT; CDR3: CASSQGPSNQPQHF
size: few; J: TRBJ1-1; D: .; V: TRBV18; DNA: TGTGCCAGCTCGCCAAATCGGGACACTTTGAACACTGAAGCTTTCTTT; CDR3: CASSPNRDTLNTEAFF
size: few; J: TRBJ2-1; D: TRBD1; V: TRBV5-1; DNA: TGCGCCAGCAGCTCGGACAGGCTAGGATTCTTC; CDR3: CASSSDRLGFF
size: .; J: TRBJ2-6; D: TRBD2; V: TRBV18; DNA: TGTGCCAGCTCACCGACGACTAGCGGTCTCTCTGGGGCCAACGTCCTGACTTTC; CDR3: CASSPTTSGLSGANVLTF
size: few; J: TRBJ1-6; D: .; V: TRBV2; DNA: TGTGCCAGCAGTGATGGCAGTAATTCACCCCTCCACTTT; CDR3: CASSDGSNSPLHF
size: .; J: TRBJ1-5; D: .; V: TRBV7-8; DNA: TGTGCCAGCAGCTTAGGCAGGGATCGTCAGCCCCAGCATTTT; CDR3: CASSLGRDRQPQHF
size: .; J: TRBJ2-7; D: .; V: TRBV7-9; DNA: TGTGCCAGCGAAACTTCGGGCGAGCAGTACTTC; CDR3: CASETSGEQYF
size: few; J: TRBJ1-5; D: .; V: TRBV20-1; DNA: TGCAGTGCCAATATACGGAATCAGCCCCAGCATTTT; CDR3: CSANIRNQPQHF
size: few; J: TRBJ1-1; D: .; V: TRBV10-1; DNA: TGCGCCAGCAGTGAGTCTTTGTCGGGCGCCAAGACGGGTCACACTGAAGCTTTCTTT; CDR3: CASSESLSGAKTGHTEAFF
size: .; J: TRBJ2-1; D: .; V: TRBV18; DNA: TGTGCCAGCTCTAGATCAAATGAGCAGTTCTTC; CDR3: CASSRSNEQFF
size: .; J: TRBJ1-1; D: .; V: TRBV29-1; DNA: TGCAGCGTTGAACTCGGCAAGACGGGTATCACTGAAGCTTTCTTT; CDR3: CSVELGKTGITEAFF
size: few; J: TRBJ2-4; D: TRBD2; V: TRBV15; DNA: TGTGCCACCAGCTCCAAAGTCGGACTAGCTGGGGCCAAAAACATTCAGTACTTC; CDR3: CATSSKVGLAGAKNIQYF
size: .; J: TRBJ1-2; D: .; V: TRBV5-1; DNA: TGCGCCAGCAGCTTGAGATCCCACTATGGCTACACCTTC; CDR3: CASSLRSHYGYTF
size: few; J: TRBJ1-5; D: .; V: TRBV28; DNA: TGTGCCAGCAGAATACCACTCCAGGGAGGCAATCAGCCCCAGCATTTT; CDR3: CASRIPLQGGNQPQHF
size: few; J: TRBJ2-2; D: TRBD2; V: TRBV2; DNA: TGTGCCAGCGGTACTAGCGGGGTCGGCACCGGGGAGCTGTTTTTT; CDR3: CASGTSGVGTGELFF
size: .; J: TRBJ1-2; D: TRBD1; V: TRBV28; DNA: TGTGCCAGCACTCAGGGACAGGGAACTTATGGCTACACCTTC; CDR3: CASTQGQGTYGYTF
size: few; J: TRBJ1-2; D: .; V: TRBV7-2; DNA: TGTGCCAGCAGCTCTTATGAGGGACTAGGGGTTTGGGGCTACACCTTC; CDR3: CASSSYEGLGVWGYTF
size: few; J: TRBJ2-1; D: TRBD1; V: TRBV20-1; DNA: TGCAGTGCTAGGACAGTACAGGGGTCTGCTAATGAGCAGTTCTTC; CDR3: CSARTVQGSANEQFF